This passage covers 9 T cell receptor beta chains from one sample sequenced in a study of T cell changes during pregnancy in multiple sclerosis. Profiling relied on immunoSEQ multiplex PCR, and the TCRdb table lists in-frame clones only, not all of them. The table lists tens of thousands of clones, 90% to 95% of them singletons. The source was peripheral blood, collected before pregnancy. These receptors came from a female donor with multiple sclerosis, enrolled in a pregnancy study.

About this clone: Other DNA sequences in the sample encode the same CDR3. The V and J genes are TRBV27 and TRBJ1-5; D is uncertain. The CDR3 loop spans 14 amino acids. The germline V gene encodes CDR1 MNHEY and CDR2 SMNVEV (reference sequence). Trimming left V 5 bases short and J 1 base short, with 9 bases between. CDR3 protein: CASSLGGSNQPQHF. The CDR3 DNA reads TGTGCCAGCAGTCTTGGAGGAAGCAATCAGCCCCAGCATTTT.

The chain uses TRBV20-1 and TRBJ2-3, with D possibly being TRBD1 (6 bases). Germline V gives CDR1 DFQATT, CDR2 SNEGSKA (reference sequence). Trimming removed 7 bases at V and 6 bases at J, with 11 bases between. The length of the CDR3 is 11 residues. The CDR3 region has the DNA TGCAGTGGCAGGGGCTGGGATACGCAGTATTTT. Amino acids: CSGRGWDTQYF.

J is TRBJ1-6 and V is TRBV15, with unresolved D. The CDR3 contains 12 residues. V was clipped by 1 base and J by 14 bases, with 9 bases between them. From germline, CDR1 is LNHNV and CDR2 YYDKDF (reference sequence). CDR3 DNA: TGTGCCACCAGCAGAGGGGAGGCGGCCCTCCACTTT. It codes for CATSRGEAALHF.

The CDR3 sequence is CASSPGTSYEQYF. Written as DNA, the CDR3 is TGTGCCAGCTCACCAGGCACCTCCTACGAGCAGTACTTC. The rearrangement links TRBV18 to TRBJ2-7; no clear D. V was shortened by 2 bases and J by 0 bases, with 5 bases between the two germline ends. This CDR3 spans 13 amino acids. The germline V gene encodes CDR1 KGHSH and CDR2 LQKENI.

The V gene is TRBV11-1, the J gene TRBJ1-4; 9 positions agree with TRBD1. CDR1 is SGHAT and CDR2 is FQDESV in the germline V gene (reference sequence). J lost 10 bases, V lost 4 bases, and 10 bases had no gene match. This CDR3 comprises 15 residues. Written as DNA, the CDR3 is TGTGCCAGCAGCTCTCGGACAGGGGCCGAGGGAAAACTGTTTTTT. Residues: CASSSRTGAEGKLFF.

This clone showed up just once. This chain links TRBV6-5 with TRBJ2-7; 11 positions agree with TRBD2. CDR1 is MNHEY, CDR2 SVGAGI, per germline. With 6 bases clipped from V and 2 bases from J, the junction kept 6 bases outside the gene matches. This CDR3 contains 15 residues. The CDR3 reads CASRFSSGGTYEQYF. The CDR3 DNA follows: TGTGCCAGCAGGTTTTCTAGCGGGGGGACCTACGAGCAGTACTTC.

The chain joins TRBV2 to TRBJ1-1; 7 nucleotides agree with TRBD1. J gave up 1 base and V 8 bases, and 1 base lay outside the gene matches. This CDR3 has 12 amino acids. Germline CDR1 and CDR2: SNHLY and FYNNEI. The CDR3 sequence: CASDRENTEAFF. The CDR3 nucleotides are TGTGCCAGCGACAGGGAGAACACTGAAGCTTTCTTT.

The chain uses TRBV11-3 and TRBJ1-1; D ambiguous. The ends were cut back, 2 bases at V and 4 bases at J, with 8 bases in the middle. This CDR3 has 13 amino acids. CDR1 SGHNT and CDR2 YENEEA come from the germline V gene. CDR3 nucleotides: TGTGCCAGCAGCTTATCGGGGTCCACTGAAGCTTTCTTT. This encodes CASSLSGSTEAFF.

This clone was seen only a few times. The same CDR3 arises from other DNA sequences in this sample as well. The CDR3 DNA reads TGCGCCAGCAGCTTGGGCGGCAGCAATCAGCCCCAGCATTTT. Protein sequence: CASSLGGSNQPQHF. The chain combines TRBV5-1 with TRBJ1-5, with unresolved D. The CDR3 length is 14 residues. Germline lookup yields CDR1 SGHRS and CDR2 YFSETQ. Trimming took off 0 bases at V and 1 base at J, with 5 bases between the two ends.